These 21 T cell receptor beta chains were all obtained from the same sample, sequenced in a study of tumor and adjacent non-tumor tissue in lung cancer. The library came from three nested PCR rounds adapted from ARM-PCR protocols. One entry per CDR3 protein results from TCRdb running MiXCR on the multiplex PCR reads. This table has about 110,000 distinct CDR3 sequences, roughly 80% appearing once. This sample's RNA came from whole unsorted tissue. What was sequenced was lung tumor tissue. The receptors stem from a woman aged 55-70 years with non-small cell lung cancer.

This clonotype has a single count. A much larger clonotype is one base distant, so this may be a read error. The chain employs TRBV6-1 and TRBJ1-2; D is unresolved. Germline V gene data show CDR1 as MNHNS and CDR2 as SASEGT. The CDR3 has 13 amino acids. CDR3 sequence (DNA): TGTCCCAGCAGTCTTAGTGTGGACTATGGCTACACCTTC. Amino acid sequence: CPSSLSVDYGYTF.

In regard to this clonotype: Since no conserved phenylalanine or tryptophan closes the CDR3, a read error is the likely cause. The DNA is left out, because the CDR3 cannot be placed on it with certainty; the CDR3 is given as TCRdb lists it. The rearrangement uses TRBV11-2 and TRBJ2-3; the table names TRBD1, a call not compared with the DNA. 15 amino acids form the CDR3, both terminal residues included. CDR1 is SGHAT and CDR2 is FQNNGV in the germline V gene. The CDR3 sequence is CASSATGTATDPQCY.

This clonotype was seen only a few times. This may be a read error, as it is one base from a much larger clone. This chain joins TRBV11-1 and TRBJ2-2, with 7 nucleotides matching TRBD2. The length of the CDR3 is 17 residues. CDR1 and CDR2 (germline): SGHAT, FQDESV (reference sequence). The CDR3 loop is CVSSSPALAGVSGELFF. CDR3 coding DNA: TGTGTCAGCAGCTCCCCCGCGTTGGCGGGAGTATCCGGGGAGCTGTTTTTT. Full variable domain (rest looked up from reference TRBV11-1 and TRBJ2-2): EAEVAQSPRYKITEKSQAVAFWCDPISGHATLYWYRQILGQGPELLVQFQDESVVDDSQLPKDRFSAERLKGVDSTLKIQPAELGDSAMYLCVSSSPALAGVSGELFFGEGSRLTVL.

The J gene is TRBJ1-1, the V gene TRBV6-2 or TRBV6-3; D not resolved. Per germline, CDR1 MNHEY and CDR2 SVGEGT. The CDR3 extends over 13 amino acids. Trimming pared 5 bases from V and 6 bases from J, leaving 13 bases between. The CDR3 DNA reads TGTGCCAGCAGTCTCTATGTGGACGCTGAAGCTTTCTTT. It is translated as CASSLYVDAEAFF.

This clonotype was counted a single time. The chain uses TRBV11-3 and TRBJ2-7, with D hard to call. V lost 10 bases and J 2 bases, leaving 18 bases between the germline ends. The CDR3 has 14 amino acids. Germline V gene data show CDR1 as SGHNT and CDR2 as YENEEA. The CDR3 protein is CAIILDMRTYEQYF. The CDR3 DNA is TGTGCCATCATCTTAGATATGAGAACCTACGAGCAGTACTTC. Full variable domain (remainder filled in from reference TRBV11-3 and TRBJ2-7): EAGVVQSPRYKIIEKKQPVAFWCNPISGHNTLYWYLQNLGQGPELLIRYENEEAVDDSQLPKDRFSAERLKGVDSTLKIQPAELGDSAVYLCAIILDMRTYEQYFGPGTRLTVT.

This clonotype is labeled large. V usage is TRBV29-1 and J usage is TRBJ2-5; weak D call: TRBD1 (6 bases). Trimming took off 6 bases at V and 5 bases at J, with 13 bases between the two ends. Germline loops: CDR1 SQVTM, CDR2 ANQGSEA. The CDR3 consists of 12 residues. In DNA form, the CDR3 reads TGCAGCGTCCGTTGGGGGCTGGAGACCCAGTACTTC. As protein: CSVRWGLETQYF.

A remark on this clonotype: One base away lies a much larger clone, so this may be a sequencing read error. V gene TRBV11-2 combines with J gene TRBJ2-5; D is undetermined. The CDR3 runs 13 residues. The germline V gene encodes CDR1 SGHAT and CDR2 FQNNGV. The V end lost 3 bases, the J end lost 5 bases, and 10 bases lay between the germline ends. The DNA for the CDR3 is TGTGCCAGCAGCTTCCGTCGGGCGGAGACCCAGTACTTC. It yields the protein CASSFRRAETQYF. The full variable domain, its missing parts supplied by reference TRBV11-2 and TRBJ2-5, is EAGVAQSPRYKIIEKRQSVAFWCNPISGHATLYWYQQILGQGPKLLIQFQNNGVVDDSQLPKDRFSAERLKGVDSTLKIQPAKLEDSAVYLCASSFRRAETQYFGPGTRLLVL.

The chain has TRBV6-2 or TRBV6-3 and TRBJ2-2, with TRBD1 matching 9 bases. Germline V gene lookup returns CDR1 MNHEY and CDR2 SVGEGT. V gave up 6 bases and J gave up 6 bases; unmatched junction bases: 17. The CDR3 spans 18 residues. In DNA, the CDR3 is TGTGCCAGCAGCTCTCTTAGCCTGGACAGGGGAGCTGCCGGGGAGCTGTTTTTT. Protein product: CASSSLSLDRGAAGELFF.

Worth noting for this clonotype: Without the conserved terminal phenylalanine or tryptophan, this CDR3 likely stems from a read error. CDR3 coding DNA: TGTGACAGCAACTCACAGGGCCCGCTCTATGGCTACACCTTA. As protein: CDSNSQGPLYGYTL. The chain joins TRBV11-1 to TRBJ1-2, with D possibly matching TRBD1 (6 bases). Per germline, CDR1 SGHAT and CDR2 FQDESV (reference sequence). This CDR3 comprises 14 residues.

About this clonotype: A junction end diverges from the germline sequence, so it may reflect a read error. The genes are TRBV11-3 and TRBJ1-1; D is unclear. The CDR3 runs to 15 residues. CDR1 and CDR2 from the germline V gene are SGHNT and YENEEA. CDR3 residues: CTSSPPRRVNTEAFF. CDR3 DNA sequence: TGTACCAGTAGCCCTCCTCGACGGGTTAACACTGAAGCTTTCTTT.

In its sample, this clonotype was seen once. This is likely a read error, given that the CDR3 carries no conserved phenylalanine or tryptophan at its end. J is TRBJ2-7 and V is TRBV6-5, with 7 bases lining up with TRBD2. V dropped 7 bases and J dropped 2; count of bases not matched to a gene: 8. The CDR3 contains 14 residues. Germline V gene data show CDR1 as MNHEY and CDR2 as SVGAGI. The CDR3 sequence is CASNPRRGTYEQYL. CDR3 nucleotides: TGTGCCAGCAACCCCAGGCGGGGGACCTACGAGCAGTACTTG.

On this clonotype: The conserved closing phenylalanine or tryptophan is absent in this CDR3, likely reflecting a read error. No DNA is shown, since the ends of the CDR3 on it are uncertain; the CDR3 is the one TCRdb lists. The rearrangement joins TRBV11-3 to TRBJ1-1; TRBD1 is taken as the D call from the table, unchecked against the DNA. Per the germline V gene, CDR1 is SGHNT and CDR2 is YENEEA. The CDR3 spans 15 amino acids, including both terminal residues. The chain's CDR3 is CASSLDSGRGTEASI.

The rearrangement links TRBV20-1 to TRBJ2-2; D gene ambiguous. Looked up from germline, CDR1 is DFQATT and CDR2 is SNEGSKA (reference sequence). The CDR3 runs 13 residues. Trimming left V 8 bases short and J 4 bases short, with 14 bases between. In nucleotides, the CDR3 is TGCAGTCCCCTCGATCGTTTCACCGGGGAGCTGTTTTTT. Translated: CSPLDRFTGELFF.

Comment on this clonotype: A read error may be the cause here, since a much bigger clone is one base away. This chain connects TRBV12-3 or TRBV12-4 to TRBJ1-4, with 7 bases matching TRBD1. The CDR3 covers 14 residues. The CDR3 DNA reads TGTGTCAGCAGTTTAGGGGGCGGCGGTGAAAAACTGTTTTTT. Translation: CVSSLGGGGEKLFF.

The J gene is TRBJ2-3, the V gene TRBV11-2; TRBD1 matches 7 bases. The CDR3 length is 15 residues. V lost 5 bases and J lost 2; bases outside the gene matches: 7. Germline V gene lookup returns CDR1 SGHAT and CDR2 FQNNGV. CDR3 coding DNA: TGTGCCAGCAGCGCCATCGGGACAGTCACAGATACGCAGTATTTT. Translation gives CASSAIGTVTDTQYF.

In this sample, this clonotype turned up once. A junction end diverges from the germline sequence, so it may reflect a read error. This chain uses TRBV4-3 with TRBJ1-5, with a weak D call TRBD1 (6 bases). This CDR3 comprises 15 residues. Germline V gene data show CDR1 as LGHNA and CDR2 as YSLEER. In DNA form, the CDR3 reads TGCTCCAGCAGCCAAGGGACAATAAGCAATCAGCCCCAGCATTTT. This translates into CSSSQGTISNQPQHF.

CDR3 residues: CASSTGFIGYTF. For the CDR3, the DNA is TGTGCCAGCTCCACGGGGTTCATTGGCTACACCTTC. The chain recombines TRBV6-5 with TRBJ1-2; D is ambiguous. Germline CDR1 is MNHEY and CDR2 is SVGAGI. The ends were cut back, 8 bases at V and 7 bases at J, with 14 bases in the middle. The CDR3 loop spans 12 amino acids.

V is TRBV6-5 and J is TRBJ2-7, with 10 bases identical to TRBD1. Germline-derived CDR1 and CDR2 are MNHEY and SVGAGI. CDR3 length: 15 amino acids. With 5 bases clipped from V and 3 bases from J, the junction kept 7 bases outside the gene matches. CDR3 loop: CASSNAGTGVYEQYF. The CDR3 DNA reads TGTGCCAGCAGTAACGCCGGGACAGGGGTCTACGAGCAGTACTTC.

This clonotype was found many times. The V and J genes are TRBV29-1 and TRBJ1-6, with D perhaps TRBD1 (6 bases). V shed 4 bases and J shed 7 bases, with 11 bases lying between them. The length of the CDR3 is 13 residues. Germline loops: CDR1 SQVTM, CDR2 ANQGSEA. DNA of the CDR3: TGCAGCGTTGCTGGGGGGCCCAATTCACCCCTCCACTTT. Translating gives CSVAGGPNSPLHF.

This clonotype was seen a handful of times. The chain combines TRBV12-3 or TRBV12-4 with TRBJ2-7, with D maybe TRBD1 (6 bases). V lost 7 bases, J lost 7 bases, and 17 bases lay in between. The length of the CDR3 is 13 residues. This CDR3 is CASTLLQGREQYF. CDR3 coding DNA: TGTGCCAGCACTCTTCTCCAGGGGCGGGAGCAGTACTTC.

In this sample, this clonotype turned up many times. This chain joins TRBV18 and TRBJ1-4, with D possibly matching TRBD1 (6 bases). CDR3 length: 15 residues. Trimming pared 3 bases from V and 5 bases from J, leaving 13 bases between. Germline values: CDR1 KGHSH, CDR2 LQKENI. The CDR3 DNA sequence: TGTGCCAGCTCACCCCCCAACGGACAGAATGAAAAACTGTTTTTT. Translated, it gives CASSPPNGQNEKLFF.